This TCR beta chain comes out of a study of T-cell reconstitution after alpha-beta-depleted transplantation in children. Broader study findings: From newly produced T cells came most of the T-cell counts and diversity one year after transplant. About two months after transplant, alpha-beta T cells reportedly came from several hundred expanded graft clones. The study traced high day-60 TCRbeta diversity in some patients to surviving recipient T cells and thymic progenitors.

This clonotype was recorded at least ten times. Antigen unknown. A much bigger clone sits one base away, suggesting this may be a read error. Per germline, CDR1 SGDLS and CDR2 YYNGEE. The CDR3 loop spans 15 amino acids. With 0 bases clipped from V and 3 bases from J, the junction kept 2 bases outside the gene matches. Unique molecular identifiers were used in preparing the TCRbeta library. Using its own MiXCR run on the PCR reads, TCRdb lists one record per CDR3 protein. The table lists approximately 300,000 distinct CDR3 sequences, about 9.9% of them singletons. The chain is built from TRBV9 and TRBJ2-2, with TRBD2 identical over 7 bases. The clonotype originates from a male patient aged 2-15 years who had a stem cell transplant for chronic granulomatous disease, so the T cells may come from the graft donor. Material: peripheral blood, obtained 180 days after TCRalphabeta/CD19-depleted stem cell transplant. The CDR3 loop reads CASSVGLADTGELFF. The CDR3, as DNA: TGTGCCAGCAGCGTAGGGCTAGCGGACACCGGGGAGCTGTTTTTT. Full variable domain (rest looked up from reference TRBV9 and TRBJ2-2): DSGVTQTPKHLITATGQRVTLRCSPRSGDLSVYWYQQSLDQGLQFLIQYYNGEERAKGNILERFSAQQFPDLHSELNLSSLELGDSALYFCASSVGLADTGELFFGEGSRLTVL.